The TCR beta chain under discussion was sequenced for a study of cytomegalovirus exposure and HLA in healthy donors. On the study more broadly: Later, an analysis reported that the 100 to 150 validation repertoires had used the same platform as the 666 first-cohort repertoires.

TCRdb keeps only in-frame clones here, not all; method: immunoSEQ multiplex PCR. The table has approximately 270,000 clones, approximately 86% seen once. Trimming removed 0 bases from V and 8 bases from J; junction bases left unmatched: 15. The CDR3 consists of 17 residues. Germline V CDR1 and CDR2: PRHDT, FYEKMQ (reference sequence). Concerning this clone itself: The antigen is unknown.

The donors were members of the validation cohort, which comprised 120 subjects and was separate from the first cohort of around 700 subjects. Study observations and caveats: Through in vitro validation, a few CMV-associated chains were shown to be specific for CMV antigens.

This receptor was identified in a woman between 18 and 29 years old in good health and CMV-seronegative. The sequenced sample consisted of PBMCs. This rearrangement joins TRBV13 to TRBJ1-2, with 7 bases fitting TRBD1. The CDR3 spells CASSLGDRAIAPLGYTF. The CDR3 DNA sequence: TGTGCCAGCAGCTTAGGCGACAGGGCCATCGCACCCTTAGGCTACACCTTC.